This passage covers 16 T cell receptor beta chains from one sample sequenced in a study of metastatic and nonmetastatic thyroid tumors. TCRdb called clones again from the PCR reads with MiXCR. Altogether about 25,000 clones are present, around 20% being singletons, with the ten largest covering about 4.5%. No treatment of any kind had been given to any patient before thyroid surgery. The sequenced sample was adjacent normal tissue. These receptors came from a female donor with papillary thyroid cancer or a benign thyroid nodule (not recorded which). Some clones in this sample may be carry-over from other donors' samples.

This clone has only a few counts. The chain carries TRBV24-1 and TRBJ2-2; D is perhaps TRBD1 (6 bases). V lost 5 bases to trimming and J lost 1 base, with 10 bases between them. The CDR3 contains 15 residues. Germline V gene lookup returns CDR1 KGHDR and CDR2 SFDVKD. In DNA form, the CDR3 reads TGTGCCACCAGTGGGCGAGGGGGGAACACCGGGGAGCTGTTTTTT. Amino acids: CATSGRGGNTGELFF.

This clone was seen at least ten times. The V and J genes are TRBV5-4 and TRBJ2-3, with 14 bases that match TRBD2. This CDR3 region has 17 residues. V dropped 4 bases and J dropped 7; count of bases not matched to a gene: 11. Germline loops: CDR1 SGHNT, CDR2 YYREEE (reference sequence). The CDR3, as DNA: TGTGCCAGCAGCAACGGACTAGCGGGAGGCTTGCCAAATACGCAGTATTTT. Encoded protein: CASSNGLAGGLPNTQYF.

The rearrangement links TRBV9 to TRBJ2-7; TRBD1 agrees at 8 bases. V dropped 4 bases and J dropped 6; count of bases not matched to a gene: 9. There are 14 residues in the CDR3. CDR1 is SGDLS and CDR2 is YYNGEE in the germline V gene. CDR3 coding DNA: TGTGCCAGCAGCCCTCCGGACAGGGTGTTCGAGCAGTACTTC. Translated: CASSPPDRVFEQYF. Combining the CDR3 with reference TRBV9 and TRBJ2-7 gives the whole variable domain DSGVTQTPKHLITATGQRVTLRCSPRSGDLSVYWYQQSLDQGLQFLIQYYNGEERAKGNILERFSAQQFPDLHSELNLSSLELGDSALYFCASSPPDRVFEQYFGPGTRLTVT.

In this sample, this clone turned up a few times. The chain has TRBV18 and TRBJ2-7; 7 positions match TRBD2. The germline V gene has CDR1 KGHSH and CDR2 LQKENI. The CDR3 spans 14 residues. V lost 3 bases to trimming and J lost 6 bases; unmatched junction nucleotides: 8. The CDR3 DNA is TGTGCCAGCTCACCGCGCGGGACTACTGCCGAGCAGTACTTC. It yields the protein CASSPRGTTAEQYF. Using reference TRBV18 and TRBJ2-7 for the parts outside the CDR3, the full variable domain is NAGVMQNPRHLVRRRGQEARLRCSPMKGHSHVYWYRQLPEEGLKFMVYLQKENIIDESGMPKERFSAEFPKEGPSILRIQQVVRGDSAAYFCASSPRGTTAEQYFGPGTRLTVT.

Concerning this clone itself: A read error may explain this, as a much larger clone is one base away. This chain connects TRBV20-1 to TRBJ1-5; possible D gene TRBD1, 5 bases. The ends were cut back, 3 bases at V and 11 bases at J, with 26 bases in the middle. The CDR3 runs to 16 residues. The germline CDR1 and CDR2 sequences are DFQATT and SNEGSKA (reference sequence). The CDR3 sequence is CSASEADGIGRGAQHF. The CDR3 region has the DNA TGCAGTGCTAGCGAGGCGGACGGGATTGGGAGGGGAGCCCAGCATTTT.

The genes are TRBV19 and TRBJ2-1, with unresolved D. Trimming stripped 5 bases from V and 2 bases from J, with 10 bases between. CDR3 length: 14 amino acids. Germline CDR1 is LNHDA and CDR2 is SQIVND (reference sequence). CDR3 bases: TGTGCCAGTAGTCCCGCATTCACCTACAATGAGCAGTTCTTC. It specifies CASSPAFTYNEQFF.

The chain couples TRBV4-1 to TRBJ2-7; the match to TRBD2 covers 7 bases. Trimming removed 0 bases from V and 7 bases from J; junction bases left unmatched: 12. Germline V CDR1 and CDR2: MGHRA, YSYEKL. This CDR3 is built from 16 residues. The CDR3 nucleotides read TGCGCCAGCAGCCAAGATTGGCTAGCGGTAGGCGGTGAGCAGTACTTC. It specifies CASSQDWLAVGGEQYF.

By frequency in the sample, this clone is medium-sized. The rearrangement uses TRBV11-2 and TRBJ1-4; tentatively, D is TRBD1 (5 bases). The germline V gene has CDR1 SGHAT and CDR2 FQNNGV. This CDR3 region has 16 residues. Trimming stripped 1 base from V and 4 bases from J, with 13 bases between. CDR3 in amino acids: CASSLGEGYRNEKLFF. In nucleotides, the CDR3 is TGTGCCAGCAGCTTAGGGGAGGGGTACCGTAATGAAAAACTGTTTTTT. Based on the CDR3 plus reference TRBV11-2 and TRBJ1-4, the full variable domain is EAGVAQSPRYKIIEKRQSVAFWCNPISGHATLYWYQQILGQGPKLLIQFQNNGVVDDSQLPKDRFSAERLKGVDSTLKIQPAKLEDSAVYLCASSLGEGYRNEKLFFGSGTQLSVL.

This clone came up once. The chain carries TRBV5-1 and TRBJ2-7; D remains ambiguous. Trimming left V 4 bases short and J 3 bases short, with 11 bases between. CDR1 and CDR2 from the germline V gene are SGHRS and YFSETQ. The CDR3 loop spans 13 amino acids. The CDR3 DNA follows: TGCGCCAGCAGCCCCGTAGGCTACTACGAGCAGTACTTC. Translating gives CASSPVGYYEQYF.

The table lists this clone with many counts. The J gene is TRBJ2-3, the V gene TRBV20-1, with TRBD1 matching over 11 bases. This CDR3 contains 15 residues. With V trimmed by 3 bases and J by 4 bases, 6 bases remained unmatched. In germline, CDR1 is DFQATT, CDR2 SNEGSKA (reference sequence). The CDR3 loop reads CSASGGTGGSDTQYF. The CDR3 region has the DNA TGCAGTGCTAGTGGTGGGACAGGGGGTTCAGATACGCAGTATTTT.

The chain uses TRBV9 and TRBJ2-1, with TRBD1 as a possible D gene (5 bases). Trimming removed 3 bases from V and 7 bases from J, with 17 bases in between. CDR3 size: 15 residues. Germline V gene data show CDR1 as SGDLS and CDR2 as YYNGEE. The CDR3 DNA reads TGTGCCAGCAGCGGTGCAGGGCCTTATTGGAATGAGCAGTTCTTC. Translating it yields CASSGAGPYWNEQFF.

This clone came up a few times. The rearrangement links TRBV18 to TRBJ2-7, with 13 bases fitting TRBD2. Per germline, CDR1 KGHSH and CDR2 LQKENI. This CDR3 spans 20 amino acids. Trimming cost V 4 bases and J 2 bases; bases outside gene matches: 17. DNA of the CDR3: TGTGCCAGCTCACTCAAAGGGGGGTCGGGACTAGCGGGACCTACCTACGAGCAGTACTTC. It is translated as CASSLKGGSGLAGPTYEQYF.

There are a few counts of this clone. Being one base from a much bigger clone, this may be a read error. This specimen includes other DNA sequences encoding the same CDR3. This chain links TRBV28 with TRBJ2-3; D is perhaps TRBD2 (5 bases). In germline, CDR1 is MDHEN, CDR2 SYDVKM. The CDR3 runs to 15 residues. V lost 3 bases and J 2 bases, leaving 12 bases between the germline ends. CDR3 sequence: CASSLGVLFTDTQYF. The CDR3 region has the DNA TGTGCCAGCAGTTTGGGAGTCCTGTTCACAGATACGCAGTATTTT.

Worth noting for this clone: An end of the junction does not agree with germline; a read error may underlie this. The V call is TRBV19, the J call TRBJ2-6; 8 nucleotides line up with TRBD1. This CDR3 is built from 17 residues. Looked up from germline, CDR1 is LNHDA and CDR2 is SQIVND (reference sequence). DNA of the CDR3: TGTGCCAGTAGTATGGGACAGGTGAACTCTGGGGCCAACGCCCTGACTTTC. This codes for CASSMGQVNSGANALTF.

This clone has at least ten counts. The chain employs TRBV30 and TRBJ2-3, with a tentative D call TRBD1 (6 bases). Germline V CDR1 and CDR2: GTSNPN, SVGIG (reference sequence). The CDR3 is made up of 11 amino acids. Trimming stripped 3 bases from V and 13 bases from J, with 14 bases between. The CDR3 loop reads CAWSVQGRKYF. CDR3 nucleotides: TGTGCCTGGAGCGTCCAGGGGAGAAAGTATTTT.

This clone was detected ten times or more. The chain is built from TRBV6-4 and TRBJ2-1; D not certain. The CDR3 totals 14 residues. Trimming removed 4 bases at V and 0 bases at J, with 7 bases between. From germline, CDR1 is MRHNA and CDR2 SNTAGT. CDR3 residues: CASSALSSYNEQFF. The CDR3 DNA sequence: TGTGCCAGCAGTGCTCTGAGCTCCTACAATGAGCAGTTCTTC.